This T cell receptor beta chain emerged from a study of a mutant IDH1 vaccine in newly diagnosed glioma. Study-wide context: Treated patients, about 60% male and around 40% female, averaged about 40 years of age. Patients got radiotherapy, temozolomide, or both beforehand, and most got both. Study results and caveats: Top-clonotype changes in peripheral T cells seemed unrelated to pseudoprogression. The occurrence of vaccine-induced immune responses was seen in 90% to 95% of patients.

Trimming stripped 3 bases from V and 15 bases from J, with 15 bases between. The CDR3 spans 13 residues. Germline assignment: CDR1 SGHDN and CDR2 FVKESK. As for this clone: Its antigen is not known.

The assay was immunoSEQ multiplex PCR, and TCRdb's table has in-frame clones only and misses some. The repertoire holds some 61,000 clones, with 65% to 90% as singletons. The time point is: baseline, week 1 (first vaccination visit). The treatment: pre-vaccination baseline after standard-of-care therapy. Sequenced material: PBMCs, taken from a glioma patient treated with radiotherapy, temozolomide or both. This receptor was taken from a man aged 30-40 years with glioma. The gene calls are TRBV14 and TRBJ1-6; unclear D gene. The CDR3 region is CASSHSGAASLHF. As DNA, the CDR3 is TGTGCCAGCAGCCATTCTGGAGCCGCCAGCCTCCACTTT.